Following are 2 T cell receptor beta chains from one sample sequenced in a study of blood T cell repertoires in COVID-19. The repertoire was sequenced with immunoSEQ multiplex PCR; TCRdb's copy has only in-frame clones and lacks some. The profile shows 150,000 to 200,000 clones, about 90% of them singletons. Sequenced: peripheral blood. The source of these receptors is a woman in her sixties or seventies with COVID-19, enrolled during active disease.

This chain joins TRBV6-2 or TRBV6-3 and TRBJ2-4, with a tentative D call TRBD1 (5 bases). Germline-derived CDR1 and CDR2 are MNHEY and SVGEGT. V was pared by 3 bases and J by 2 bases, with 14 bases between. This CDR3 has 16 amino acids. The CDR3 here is CASSYSAGFSKNIQYF. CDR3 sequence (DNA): TGTGCCAGCAGTTATTCGGCAGGGTTCTCCAAAAACATTCAGTACTTC.

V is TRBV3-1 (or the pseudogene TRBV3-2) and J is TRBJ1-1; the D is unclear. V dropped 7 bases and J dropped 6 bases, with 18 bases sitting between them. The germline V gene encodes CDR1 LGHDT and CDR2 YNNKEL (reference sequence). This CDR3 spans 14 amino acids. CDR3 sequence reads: CASTQDFRGAEAFF. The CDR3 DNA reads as TGTGCCAGCACCCAGGACTTTCGAGGCGCTGAAGCTTTCTTT.